What follows is one T cell receptor beta chain and its context. The target antigen is unknown. The data are from a study of T cells expressing NK-cell markers. Whole-study results and caveats: CD8+ T cells in roughly six donors included dominant NKG2C+ clonotypes at about 1.0-8%.

TCRdb reprocessed the 5' RACE reads, with one entry per CDR3 protein and no DNA. In total, the table holds 160,000 or so distinct CDR3 sequences. Germline V CDR1 and CDR2: SGHRS, YFSETQ. There are 19 residues in the CDR3. V is TRBV5-1 and J is TRBJ1-1; without DNA, the TCRdb call of TRBD1 cannot be checked. The receptor was derived from a woman aged 18 to 75 in good health. Sequenced: blood T cells: a sorted CD56 or NKG2C T cell subset, CD4+ or CD8+ T cells, or bulk PBMC T cells (not recorded which). The CDR3 loop reads CASSLAVEQAGGARTEAFF.